This T cell receptor beta chain stems from a study of early T cells in non-severe SARS-CoV-2 infection. Looking at the study overall: RNA in bulk from unsorted whole blood was sequenced, and chains were unpaired.

This clonotype was recorded many times. What it binds is unknown. General study results and limits: VDJdb matching, biased toward anti-spike CD8 responses, missed private and CD4 specificities.

Researchers attached unique molecular identifiers to individual cDNA molecules. Each CDR3 protein gets one entry after TCRdb re-called the 5' RACE reads with MiXCR. The table shows tens of thousands of distinct CDR3 sequences, with approximately 12% occurring only once. Germline-derived CDR1 and CDR2 are MNHNS and SASEGT. With 1 base clipped from V and 2 bases from J, the junction kept 8 bases outside the gene matches. There are 16 residues in the CDR3. The source of this sequence is an adult who was a healthcare worker with PCR-confirmed SARS-CoV-2 infection or an uninfected control (not recorded which). This chain uses TRBV6-1 with TRBJ2-7; 7 bases align to TRBD2. Sequenced: whole blood. The CDR3, as DNA: TGTGCCAGCAGTGAAGGGGAGGGCCCCGTCACCTACGAGCAGTACTTC. This gives the protein CASSEGEGPVTYEQYF.